The 29 T cell receptor beta chains in this list originate from one sample, sequenced in a study of cytomegalovirus exposure and HLA in healthy donors. The PCR employed 60 Vbeta primers together with 13 Jbeta primers. Sequencing used immunoSEQ multiplex PCR; TCRdb keeps in-frame clones, though not all of them. The sample contains roughly 150,000 clones, 80% to 85% of which appear only once. Sample: PBMCs. These receptors were obtained from a woman under 30 in good health and CMV-seronegative.

V usage is TRBV10-3 and J usage is TRBJ1-2; the D gene is possibly TRBD1 (6 bases). CDR1 is ENHRY and CDR2 is SYGVKD in the germline V gene. V shed 5 bases and J shed 2 bases, with 12 bases lying between them. This CDR3 contains 14 residues. Written as DNA, the CDR3 is TGTGCCATCAGTCCCACAGGGACGAACTATGGCTACACCTTC. Protein sequence: CAISPTGTNYGYTF.

This clone has only one observation. The chain combines TRBV29-1 with TRBJ1-6; D gene ambiguous. The ends were cut back, 5 bases at V and 0 bases at J, with 11 bases in the middle. Germline CDR1 and CDR2: SQVTM and ANQGSEA. The length of the CDR3 is 15 residues. CDR3 in DNA: TGCAGCGTTCAGACGGGGAACTCCTATAATTCACCCCTCCACTTT. Its translation is CSVQTGNSYNSPLHF.

The chain combines TRBV18 with TRBJ1-5; TRBD1 is a possible D gene (5 bases). Germline loops: CDR1 KGHSH, CDR2 LQKENI. The CDR3 runs to 13 residues. V gave up 3 bases and J gave up 7 bases, with 10 bases separating them. CDR3 region: CASSPEQEQPQHF. Written as DNA, the CDR3 is TGTGCCAGCTCACCTGAACAGGAGCAGCCCCAGCATTTT.

This clone was detected a few times. The CDR3 region is CASRRRESHMNTEAFF. The CDR3 DNA follows: TGTGCCAGCAGGCGCCGGGAGAGCCACATGAACACTGAAGCTTTCTTT. V is TRBV7-2 and J is TRBJ1-1; D is uncertain. Between the trimmed V and J ends, which lost 6 bases and 0 bases, there was a span of 17 bases. The CDR3 extends over 16 amino acids. In germline, CDR1 is SGHTA, CDR2 FQGNSA.

This sequence joins TRBV5-4 and TRBJ2-3; D possibly corresponds to TRBD2 (5 bases). This CDR3 comprises 15 residues. V gave up 0 bases and J gave up 0 bases, with 8 bases separating them. Germline V gene lookup returns CDR1 SGHNT and CDR2 YYREEE (reference sequence). CDR3 protein: CASSLETGSTDTQYF. The CDR3 bases are TGTGCCAGCAGCTTGGAAACGGGGAGCACAGATACGCAGTATTTT.

The CDR3 DNA reads TGTGCCAGCAGTTTTTCAGGGGTGGAGGTTGAGCAGTTCTTC. Translating gives CASSFSGVEVEQFF. J is TRBJ2-1 and V is TRBV27; D is possibly TRBD1 (6 bases). V dropped 3 bases and J dropped 9 bases, with 15 bases sitting between them. CDR1 is MNHEY and CDR2 is SMNVEV in the germline V gene (reference sequence). This CDR3 is 14 amino acids long.

Worth noting for this clone: The same CDR3 arises from other DNA sequences in this sample as well. The chain employs TRBV5-1 and TRBJ1-2, with 11 bases identical to TRBD1. The CDR3 contains 14 residues. J was trimmed by 5 bases and V by 4 bases; bases with no gene match: 4. The germline gives CDR1 SGHRS, CDR2 YFSETQ. The CDR3 DNA reads TGCGCCAGCAGCGACGGGACAGGGGGATATGGCTACACCTTC. It encodes CASSDGTGGYGYTF.

This chain uses TRBV6-5 with TRBJ1-1, with 8 bases lining up with TRBD1. Germline V CDR1 and CDR2: MNHEY, SVGAGI. Germline trimming cut 6 bases from V and 4 bases from J; bases unmatched to any gene: 7. This CDR3 spans 14 amino acids. The CDR3 reads CASSRQGRGTEAFF. The CDR3 nucleotides are TGTGCCAGCAGCCGACAGGGGAGGGGCACTGAAGCTTTCTTT.

The chain carries TRBV28 and TRBJ2-3, with TRBD2 matching over 9 bases. Germline V lookup: CDR1 MDHEN, CDR2 SYDVKM. The CDR3 consists of 14 residues. V shed 9 bases and J 1 base; nucleotides not matched to a gene: 5. The CDR3 sequence is CASWSSGGTDTQYF. The CDR3 nucleotides are TGTGCCAGTTGGTCTAGCGGGGGCACAGATACGCAGTATTTT.

V is TRBV21-1 and J is TRBJ2-3; no DNA check was done on the table's D call, TRBD2. TRBV21-1 is annotated as a pseudogene. The CDR3 extends over 16 amino acids. CDR3 DNA sequence: TGTGCCAGCAGCAAATACCGGAGGACTGCCACAGATACGCAGTATTTT. Translated, it gives CASSKYRRTATDTQYF.

The chain couples TRBV2 to TRBJ1-2; D is uncertain. V was trimmed by 4 bases and J by 8 bases, leaving 14 bases between them. From germline, CDR1 is SNHLY and CDR2 FYNNEI. This CDR3 spans 13 amino acids. Here the CDR3 reads CASSVEGIGGYTF. CDR3 nucleotide sequence: TGTGCCAGCAGTGTGGAGGGAATAGGCGGCTACACCTTC.

The V gene is TRBV30, the J gene TRBJ2-1; 11 bases fit TRBD1. Germline CDR1 reads GTSNPN; CDR2 reads SVGIG (reference sequence). The CDR3 runs to 14 residues. Trimming cost V 8 bases and J 12 bases; bases outside gene matches: 15. The CDR3 is CARAGQGVGFRQFF. DNA for the CDR3: TGTGCCCGAGCGGGACAGGGGGTCGGGTTCCGGCAGTTCTTC.

The chain joins TRBV6-6 to TRBJ2-5; 14 bases fit TRBD2. CDR1 and CDR2 (germline): MNHNY, SVGAGI (reference sequence). J lost 9 bases, V lost 6 bases, and 12 bases had no gene match. The CDR3 loop spans 16 amino acids. DNA for the CDR3: TGTGCCAGCAGGGGGACTAGCGGGGGCCCTCGGGAGGCCCAGTACTTC. Encoded protein: CASRGTSGGPREAQYF.

CDR3 sequence: CSVPGWGQGALNTEAFF. The CDR3 DNA sequence: TGCAGCGTCCCAGGTTGGGGACAGGGGGCTTTAAACACTGAAGCTTTCTTT. The chain joins TRBV29-1 to TRBJ1-1, with 12 bases aligning to TRBD1. The junction had 13 bases not matched to a gene; V was cut back by 6 bases and J by 2 bases. CDR3 length: 17 residues. Germline V gives CDR1 SQVTM, CDR2 ANQGSEA.

This clone has more than one count but fewer than ten. This chain uses TRBV7-9 with TRBJ1-1; D is unresolved. The CDR3 has 16 amino acids. Germline values: CDR1 SEHNR, CDR2 FQNEAQ (reference sequence). Deletions cut 3 bases from V and 0 bases from J, with 14 bases between. CDR3 nucleotides: TGTGCCAGCAGCTTTTTCAGGAGGCAGTTGAACACTGAAGCTTTCTTT. Translating gives CASSFFRRQLNTEAFF.

The genes are TRBV7-6 and TRBJ2-3; 12 nucleotides line up with TRBD2. The germline V gene encodes CDR1 SGHVS and CDR2 FNYEAQ. The V gene end was trimmed by 5 bases and the J gene end by 2 bases; junction bases not matched to a gene: 11. This CDR3 has 18 residues. The CDR3 bases are TGTGCCAGCAGCCCCAGACTAGCGGGGGCCCAACTCACAGATACGCAGTATTTT. Translation gives CASSPRLAGAQLTDTQYF.

The CDR3 nucleotides read TGTGCCAGCAGTTACTCGTCCAGGGACTATGGCTACACCTTC. It specifies CASSYSSRDYGYTF. The J gene is TRBJ1-2, the V gene TRBV6-6, with a possible D match to TRBD1 (5 bases). In germline, CDR1 is MNHNY, CDR2 SVGAGI (reference sequence). Trimming took off 0 bases at V and 3 bases at J, with 8 bases between the two ends. The length of the CDR3 is 14 residues.

This clone was observed a few times. J is TRBJ2-5 and V is TRBV25-1; 11 bases map to TRBD1. V lost 1 base to trimming and J lost 4 bases; unmatched junction nucleotides: 5. CDR3 size: 16 residues. Germline CDR1 reads MGHDK; CDR2 reads SYGVNS. The CDR3: CASSEWDRGIAETQYF. CDR3 sequence (DNA): TGTGCCAGCAGTGAATGGGACAGGGGGATAGCAGAGACCCAGTACTTC.

Comments on this clone: At the DNA level, this CDR3 is encoded by other sequences in the same sample as well. The chain employs TRBV20-1 and TRBJ2-1; unclear D gene. From germline, CDR1 is DFQATT and CDR2 SNEGSKA (reference sequence). The CDR3 spans 10 residues. Trimming shortened V by 6 bases and J by 10 bases, and 10 bases separated the two germline ends. CDR3 region: CSAANAEQFF. The CDR3 DNA reads TGCAGTGCAGCGAATGCCGAGCAGTTCTTC.

The chain carries TRBV11-2 and TRBJ1-3, with TRBD1 identical over 9 bases. This CDR3 is built from 18 residues. The germline gives CDR1 SGHAT, CDR2 FQNNGV. Germline trimming cut 1 base from V and 2 bases from J; bases unmatched to any gene: 9. CDR3 region: CASSLVSDRGVAGNTIYF. The CDR3 DNA sequence: TGTGCCAGCAGCTTAGTTTCGGACAGGGGAGTCGCTGGAAACACCATATATTTT.

The chain has TRBV28 and TRBJ1-4; the D gene is possibly TRBD1 (5 bases). The germline V and J ends were trimmed by 6 bases and 7 bases, with 15 bases remaining between them. Germline values: CDR1 MDHEN, CDR2 SYDVKM. This CDR3 has 14 residues. CDR3 residues: CASRLGGRVEKLFF. The CDR3 region has the DNA TGTGCCAGCAGGTTGGGGGGTAGGGTTGAAAAACTGTTTTTT.

CDR3 loop: CASSQGQTPYNEKLFF. The CDR3 DNA is TGTGCCAGCAGCCAGGGACAGACCCCTTATAATGAAAAACTGTTTTTT. This chain joins TRBV5-5 and TRBJ1-4; 7 bases agree with TRBD1. The CDR3 is 16 residues long. Germline CDR1 and CDR2: SGHKS and YYEKEE (reference sequence). V shed 4 bases, J shed 4 bases, and the junction held 10 bases outside the gene matches.

V and J are TRBV19 and TRBJ1-5; D unclear. This CDR3 has 17 residues. Germline loops: CDR1 LNHDA, CDR2 SQIVND (reference sequence). The germline V and J ends were trimmed by 0 bases and 0 bases, with 12 bases remaining between them. The CDR3 nucleotides are TGTGCCAGTAGTATAGATGCGGGTTCCCGTAGCAATCAGCCCCAGCATTTT. Translation: CASSIDAGSRSNQPQHF.

The chain recombines TRBV5-1 with TRBJ2-5, with TRBD2 identical over 10 bases. With V trimmed by 0 bases and J by 4 bases, 12 bases remained unmatched. Germline V gene lookup returns CDR1 SGHRS and CDR2 YFSETQ. The CDR3 totals 18 residues. The CDR3 reads CASSLAGVAGGTPETQYF. In nucleotides, the CDR3 is TGCGCCAGCAGCTTGGCCGGCGTAGCGGGGGGCACCCCAGAGACCCAGTACTTC. The variable domain in full, with the rest retrieved from reference TRBV5-1 and TRBJ2-5, is KAGVTQTPRYLIKTRGQQVTLSCSPISGHRSVSWYQQTPGQGLQFLFEYFSETQRNKGNFPGRFSGRQFSNSRSEMNVSTLELGDSALYLCASSLAGVAGGTPETQYFGPGTRLLVL.

The chain recombines TRBV11-2 with TRBJ2-1, with TRBD1 matching 7 bases. CDR1 is SGHAT, CDR2 FQNNGV, per germline. CDR3 length: 15 amino acids. With 5 bases clipped from V and 3 bases from J, the junction kept 7 bases outside the gene matches. In DNA, the CDR3 is TGTGCCAGCAGCCCGGTGAGGGACAGCTACAATGAGCAGTTCTTC. It specifies CASSPVRDSYNEQFF.

This clone was seen a single time. The V call is TRBV7-6, the J call TRBJ2-7, with D perhaps matching TRBD1 (6 bases). Looked up from germline, CDR1 is SGHVS and CDR2 is FNYEAQ. The length of the CDR3 is 12 residues. V lost 5 bases, J lost 5 bases, and 10 bases lay in between. The CDR3 protein is CASSQGFNEQYF. DNA for the CDR3: TGTGCCAGCAGCCAGGGGTTCAACGAGCAGTACTTC.

This rearrangement joins TRBV2 to TRBJ2-7; TRBD2 is a possible D gene (6 bases). The CDR3 is made up of 18 amino acids. The germline gives CDR1 SNHLY, CDR2 FYNNEI. Between the trimmed V and J ends, which lost 7 bases and 2 bases, there was a span of 27 bases. CDR3: CASISRGFRGTDPYEQYF. In DNA, the CDR3 is TGTGCCAGCATCTCAAGAGGGTTTCGCGGGACGGACCCCTACGAGCAGTACTTC.

This clone occurred a few times. DNA for the CDR3: TGTGCCAGCAGCTTTCGACAGGTTAGCAATCAGCCCCAGCATTTT. This translates into CASSFRQVSNQPQHF. This chain links TRBV5-6 with TRBJ1-5; possibly TRBD1 for D (6 bases). Germline CDR1 is SGHDT and CDR2 is YYEEEE. The V gene lost 2 bases and the J gene lost 0 bases, with 9 bases spanning the gap. The CDR3 contains 15 residues.

In its sample, this clone was seen a few times. The V and J genes are TRBV19 and TRBJ1-1; D gene unclear. The germline CDR1 and CDR2 sequences are LNHDA and SQIVND (reference sequence). Trimming took 3 bases from V and 6 from J, leaving 11 bases between them. The CDR3 consists of 13 residues. CDR3 bases: TGTGCCAGTAGTATTCCGGGTGTCTCTGAAGCTTTCTTT. Amino acid sequence: CASSIPGVSEAFF.